A single sample is the source of the 18 T cell receptor beta chains below, sequenced in a study of blood T cell repertoires in COVID-19. Clones were sequenced by immunoSEQ multiplex PCR, and TCRdb holds only the in-frame ones, with some missing. There are roughly 230,000 clones in the sample; 87% occur only once, and roughly 7.2% lies in the top ten. Sequenced: PBMCs or T cells enriched from blood (not recorded which). The receptors come from a man under 40 in a cohort exposed to, infected with or recovered from COVID-19 (not recorded which).

The chain uses TRBV19 and TRBJ1-5, with a possible D match to TRBD1 (5 bases). Germline values: CDR1 LNHDA, CDR2 SQIVND (reference sequence). The CDR3 totals 16 residues. V was clipped by 5 bases and J by 6 bases, with 20 bases between them. CDR3 region: CASSPRPQGSGQPQHF. CDR3 DNA sequence: TGTGCCAGTAGTCCCAGGCCCCAGGGTTCGGGTCAGCCCCAGCATTTT.

The CDR3 loop is CASSLTPGGTEAFF. CDR3 sequence (DNA): TGTGCCAGCAGCCTCACACCGGGAGGAACTGAAGCTTTCTTT. The genes are TRBV3-1 (or the pseudogene TRBV3-2) and TRBJ1-1; no reliable D call. In germline, CDR1 is LGHDT, CDR2 YNNKEL (reference sequence). This CDR3 region has 14 residues. V lost 4 bases, J lost 5 bases, and 14 bases lay in between.

In its sample, this clone was seen once. The V call is TRBV11-2, the J call TRBJ2-7; D is perhaps TRBD2 (7 bases). The length of the CDR3 is 15 residues. Germline V gene lookup returns CDR1 SGHAT and CDR2 FQNNGV. V lost 4 bases and J lost 4, with 17 bases in between. The CDR3 DNA is TGTGCCAGCAGCTCCCTTAGGGGGGGAGATTACGAGCAGTACTTC. It specifies CASSSLRGGDYEQYF.

About this clone itself: Different DNA sequences within this sample yield the same CDR3. The rearrangement joins TRBV6-1 to TRBJ1-6, with a weak D call TRBD1 (6 bases). Germline V lookup: CDR1 MNHNS, CDR2 SASEGT. This CDR3 spans 14 amino acids. Trimming removed 3 bases at V and 7 bases at J, with 10 bases between. DNA for the CDR3: TGTGCCAGCAGTGACCGGCAGGGGAATTCACCCCTCCACTTT. Translated: CASSDRQGNSPLHF.

In DNA form, the CDR3 reads TGTGCCAGCAGCTTATTGCCTAGTAACACCGGGGAGCTGTTTTTT. It is translated as CASSLLPSNTGELFF. The chain has TRBV7-2 and TRBJ2-2, with no clear D. Per germline, CDR1 SGHTA and CDR2 FQGNSA. V dropped 2 bases and J dropped 2 bases, with 9 bases sitting between them. The CDR3 sequence is 15 residues long.

The chain couples TRBV10-3 to TRBJ2-7; D uncertain. V lost 3 bases to trimming and J lost 0 bases, with 3 bases between them. The germline gives CDR1 ENHRY, CDR2 SYGVKD. There are 12 residues in the CDR3. CDR3 DNA sequence: TGTGCCATCAGTGACTTCTCCTACGAGCAGTACTTC. Protein product: CAISDFSYEQYF.

This chain uses TRBV7-9 with TRBJ2-2; 7 bases match TRBD1. V was clipped by 5 bases and J by 5 bases; unmatched bases: 11. CDR3 length: 16 residues. The germline V gene has CDR1 SEHNR and CDR2 FQNEAQ (reference sequence). CDR3 bases: TGTGCCAGCAGCACCGGACAGGCGCTTCGAACCGGGGAGCTGTTTTTT. Encoded protein: CASSTGQALRTGELFF.

J is TRBJ2-3 and V is TRBV27, with 7 bases that match TRBD1. Per germline, CDR1 MNHEY and CDR2 SMNVEV (reference sequence). The CDR3 contains 15 residues. The V and J ends lost 6 bases and 1 base, in that order; junction bases with no gene match: 7. The CDR3 DNA is TGTGCCAGCAGACGTATGGGACAGCGCACAGATACGCAGTATTTT. This translates into CASRRMGQRTDTQYF.

This chain joins TRBV28 and TRBJ1-5, with 9 bases that match TRBD1. The CDR3 has 16 residues. Germline CDR1 and CDR2: MDHEN and SYDVKM. V lost 3 bases, J lost 6 bases, and 9 bases stayed unmatched. The CDR3 here is CASSFRTGATIQPQHF. The CDR3 bases are TGTGCCAGCAGTTTTCGGACAGGGGCCACGATTCAGCCCCAGCATTTT.

The chain couples TRBV14 to TRBJ1-1; 11 bases fit TRBD1. Per the germline V gene, CDR1 is SGHDN and CDR2 is FVKESK. The CDR3 loop spans 19 amino acids. The J segment lost 0 bases and the V segment lost 4 bases, leaving 13 bases of the junction unmatched. CDR3 DNA sequence: TGTGCCAGCAGCCCGAATGCCCGGACAGGGGGCCCCCTGAACACTGAAGCTTTCTTT. This encodes CASSPNARTGGPLNTEAFF.

J is TRBJ2-5 and V is TRBV5-4, with D unresolved. Germline V gives CDR1 SGHNT, CDR2 YYREEE (reference sequence). The length of the CDR3 is 14 residues. V gave up 6 bases and J gave up 5 bases, with 17 bases separating them. The chain's CDR3 is CASTMSENLETQYF. For the CDR3, the DNA is TGTGCCAGCACTATGAGCGAGAACTTGGAGACCCAGTACTTC.

This clone was counted only a few times. This chain links TRBV2 with TRBJ2-1; tentative D call: TRBD2 (6 bases). Looked up from germline, CDR1 is SNHLY and CDR2 is FYNNEI. The ends were cut back, 3 bases at V and 1 base at J, with 16 bases in the middle. CDR3 length: 17 amino acids. The CDR3 DNA follows: TGTGCCAGCAGTGAGGGACTGGGTGGAAGGTCCTACAATGAGCAGTTCTTC. Protein: CASSEGLGGRSYNEQFF.

The chain is built from TRBV19 and TRBJ1-2; D is unresolved. Trimming took 8 bases from V and 2 from J, leaving 12 bases between them. The germline V gene has CDR1 LNHDA and CDR2 SQIVND (reference sequence). This CDR3 is 13 amino acids long. Written as DNA, the CDR3 is TGTGCCAGTGTTCGAAGCCCGAACTATGGCTACACCTTC. This sequence encodes CASVRSPNYGYTF.

This sequence joins TRBV18 and TRBJ2-1, with 7 nucleotides matching TRBD2. Germline CDR1 KGHSH, CDR2 LQKENI. The CDR3 is 16 residues long. The junction had 9 bases not matched to a gene; V was cut back by 1 base and J by 6 bases. CDR3 sequence reads: CASSPRSGGGVNEQFF. Written as DNA, the CDR3 is TGTGCCAGCTCACCACGGTCGGGAGGAGGGGTCAATGAGCAGTTCTTC.

This clone was detected only once. The chain is built from TRBV5-1 and TRBJ2-1; a possible D gene is TRBD2 (6 bases). CDR3 length equals 16 residues. Germline V gene lookup returns CDR1 SGHRS and CDR2 YFSETQ. The V end lost 0 bases, the J end lost 4 bases, and 14 bases lay between the germline ends. DNA for the CDR3: TGCGCCAGCAGCTTGGTACGCGGGGCGAAATACAATGAGCAGTTCTTC. Amino acids: CASSLVRGAKYNEQFF.

The rearrangement uses TRBV9 and TRBJ2-5; perhaps TRBD2 as D (6 bases). Trimming stripped 3 bases from V and 5 bases from J, with 17 bases between. The CDR3 spans 15 residues. Germline V gene data show CDR1 as SGDLS and CDR2 as YYNGEE. Written as DNA, the CDR3 is TGTGCCAGCAGCGCCGAAGGAGGGTTCGGGGAGACCCAGTACTTC. It translates to CASSAEGGFGETQYF.

The chain carries TRBV4-2 and TRBJ1-1; D unresolved. CDR3 length: 13 residues. The V end lost 0 bases, the J end lost 4 bases, and 6 bases lay between the germline ends. From germline, CDR1 is LGHNA and CDR2 YNFKEQ. The CDR3 bases are TGTGCCAGCAGCCAAGATCGCGGCACTGAAGCTTTCTTT. Its protein product is CASSQDRGTEAFF.

This clone showed up just once. The chain employs TRBV5-1 and TRBJ1-1; tentative D call: TRBD1 (6 bases). The CDR3 has 14 amino acids. Germline values: CDR1 SGHRS, CDR2 YFSETQ. V gave up 0 bases and J gave up 8 bases, with 14 bases separating them. In nucleotides, the CDR3 is TGCGCCAGCAGCTTGGAACACGGGACATCCGAAGCTTTCTTT. Its protein is CASSLEHGTSEAFF.